The source of this TCR beta chain is a study of CD8 T cells in Susac syndrome. V gave up 1 base and J gave up 2 bases, with 16 bases separating them. The germline CDR1 and CDR2 sequences are MNHEY and SMNVEV (reference sequence). The CDR3 has 17 amino acids. Healthy donors were controls matched for age and sex. RNA was extracted with the RNeasy kit, and a quantity of roughly 0.5 to 1 ug was reverse transcribed using random hexamers. One entry per CDR3 protein, called by TCRdb with MiXCR from the immunoSEQ multiplex PCR reads. The sample includes more than 150,000 distinct CDR3 sequences, around 90% of them seen just once.

Input material: CD4+ T cells from PBMCs. The chain uses TRBV27 and TRBJ2-3; possible D gene TRBD2, 5 bases. The TCR sequence derives from a human donor in good health. CDR3 protein: CASSLWVSPGVTDTQYF. The DNA for the CDR3 is TGTGCCAGCAGTTTATGGGTGTCCCCCGGGGTCACAGATACGCAGTATTTT.